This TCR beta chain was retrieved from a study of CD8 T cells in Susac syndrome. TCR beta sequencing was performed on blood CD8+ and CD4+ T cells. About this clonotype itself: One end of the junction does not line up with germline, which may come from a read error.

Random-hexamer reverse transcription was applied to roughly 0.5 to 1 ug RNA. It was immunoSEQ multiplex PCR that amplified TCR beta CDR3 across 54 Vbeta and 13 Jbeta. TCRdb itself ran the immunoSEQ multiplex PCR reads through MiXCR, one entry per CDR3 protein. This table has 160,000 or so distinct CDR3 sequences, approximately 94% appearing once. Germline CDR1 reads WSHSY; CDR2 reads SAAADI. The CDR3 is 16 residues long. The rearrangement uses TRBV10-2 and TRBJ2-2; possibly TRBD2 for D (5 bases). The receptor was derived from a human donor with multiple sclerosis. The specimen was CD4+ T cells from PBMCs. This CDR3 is CASSETRRRNAGELFF. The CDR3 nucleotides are TGCGCCAGCAGTGAGACTAGGAGGAGGAACGCCGGGGAGCTGTTTTTT.